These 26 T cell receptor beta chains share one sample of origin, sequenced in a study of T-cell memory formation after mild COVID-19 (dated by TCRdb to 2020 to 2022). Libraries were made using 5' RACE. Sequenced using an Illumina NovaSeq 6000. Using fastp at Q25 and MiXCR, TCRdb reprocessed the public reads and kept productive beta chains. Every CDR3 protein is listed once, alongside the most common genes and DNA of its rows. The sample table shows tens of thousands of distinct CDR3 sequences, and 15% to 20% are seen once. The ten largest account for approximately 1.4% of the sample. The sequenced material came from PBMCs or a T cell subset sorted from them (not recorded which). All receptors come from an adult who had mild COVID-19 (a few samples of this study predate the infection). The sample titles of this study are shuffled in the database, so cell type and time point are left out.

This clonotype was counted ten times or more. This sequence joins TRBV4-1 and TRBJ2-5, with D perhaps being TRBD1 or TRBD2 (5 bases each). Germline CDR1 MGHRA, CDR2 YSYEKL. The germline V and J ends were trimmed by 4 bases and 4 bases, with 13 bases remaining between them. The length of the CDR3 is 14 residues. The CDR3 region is CASSLYGAGETQYF. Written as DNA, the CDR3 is TGCGCCAGCAGCCTCTACGGGGCTGGAGAGACCCAGTACTTC.

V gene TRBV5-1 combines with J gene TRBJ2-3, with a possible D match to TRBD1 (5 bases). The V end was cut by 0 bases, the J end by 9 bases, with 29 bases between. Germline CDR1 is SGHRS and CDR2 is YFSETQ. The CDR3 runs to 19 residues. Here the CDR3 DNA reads TGCGCCAGCAGCTTGGAGACGTATTACAGAACAGGCGCACCGCACACGCAGTATTTT. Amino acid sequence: CASSLETYYRTGAPHTQYF.

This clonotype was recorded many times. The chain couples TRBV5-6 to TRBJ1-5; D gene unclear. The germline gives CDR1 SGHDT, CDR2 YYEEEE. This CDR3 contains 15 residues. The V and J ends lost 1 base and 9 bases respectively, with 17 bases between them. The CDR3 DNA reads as TGTGCCAGCAGCTTGTCGGCAGCAATTCCGAGGCCCCAGCATTTT. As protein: CASSLSAAIPRPQHF.

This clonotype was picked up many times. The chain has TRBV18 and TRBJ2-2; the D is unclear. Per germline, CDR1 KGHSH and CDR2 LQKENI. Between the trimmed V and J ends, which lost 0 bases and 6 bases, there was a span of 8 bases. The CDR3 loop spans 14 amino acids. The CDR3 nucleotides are TGTGCCAGCTCACCACCCCTGGGTTCCGGGGAGCTGTTTTTT. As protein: CASSPPLGSGELFF.

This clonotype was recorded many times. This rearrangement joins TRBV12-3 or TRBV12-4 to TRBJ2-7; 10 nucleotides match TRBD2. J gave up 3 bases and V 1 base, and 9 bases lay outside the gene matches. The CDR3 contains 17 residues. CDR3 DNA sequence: TGTGCCAGCAGTTTAGATAAAATAGCGGGGGGTTACTACGAGCAGTACTTC. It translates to CASSLDKIAGGYYEQYF.

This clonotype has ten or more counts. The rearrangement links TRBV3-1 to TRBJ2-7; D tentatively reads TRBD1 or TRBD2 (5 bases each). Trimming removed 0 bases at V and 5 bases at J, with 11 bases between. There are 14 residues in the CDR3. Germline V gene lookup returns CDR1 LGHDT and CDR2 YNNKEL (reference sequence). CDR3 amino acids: CASSQDPGSHEQYF. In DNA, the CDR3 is TGTGCCAGCAGCCAAGATCCAGGGAGTCACGAGCAGTACTTC.

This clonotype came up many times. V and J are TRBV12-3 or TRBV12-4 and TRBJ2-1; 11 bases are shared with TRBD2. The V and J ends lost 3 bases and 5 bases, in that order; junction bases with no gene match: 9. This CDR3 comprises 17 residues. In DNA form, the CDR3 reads TGTGCCAGCAGTTTTCCCACGAGACTAGCGGGAAACAATGAGCAGTTCTTC. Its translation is CASSFPTRLAGNNEQFF.

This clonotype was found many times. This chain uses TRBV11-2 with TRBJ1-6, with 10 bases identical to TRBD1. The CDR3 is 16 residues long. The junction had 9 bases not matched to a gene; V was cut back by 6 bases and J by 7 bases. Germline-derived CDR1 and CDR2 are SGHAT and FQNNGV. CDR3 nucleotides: TGTGCCAGCAGTTCGCCGGGACAGGGGTACAATTCACCCCTCCACTTT. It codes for CASSSPGQGYNSPLHF.

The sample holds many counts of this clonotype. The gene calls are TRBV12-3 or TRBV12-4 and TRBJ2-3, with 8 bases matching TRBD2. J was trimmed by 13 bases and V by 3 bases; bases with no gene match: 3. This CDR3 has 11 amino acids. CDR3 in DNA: TGTGCCAGCAGTTTGAGGCGGGAGGAGTATTTT. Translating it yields CASSLRREEYF.

Written as DNA, the CDR3 is TGTGCCAGCAGCTCCACCGCCGCTACCTACTACGGCGACAATGAGCAGTTCTTC. Its protein is CASSSTAATYYGDNEQFF. The chain is built from TRBV7-2 and TRBJ2-1; D ambiguous. Trimming removed 4 bases at V and 5 bases at J, with 24 bases between. The CDR3 sequence is 18 residues long. Per germline, CDR1 SGHTA and CDR2 FQGNSA.

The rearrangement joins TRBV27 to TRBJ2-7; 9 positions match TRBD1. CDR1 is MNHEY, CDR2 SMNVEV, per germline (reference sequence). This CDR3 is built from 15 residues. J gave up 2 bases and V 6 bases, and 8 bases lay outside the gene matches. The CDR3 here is CASRPGQGYAYEQYF. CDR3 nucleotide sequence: TGTGCCAGCAGACCCGGACAGGGGTATGCCTACGAGCAGTACTTC.

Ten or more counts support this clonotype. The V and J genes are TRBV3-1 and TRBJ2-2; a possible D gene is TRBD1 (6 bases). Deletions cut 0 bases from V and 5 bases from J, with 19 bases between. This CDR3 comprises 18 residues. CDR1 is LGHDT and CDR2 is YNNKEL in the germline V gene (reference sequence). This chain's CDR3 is CASSQDLFQGRLTGELFF. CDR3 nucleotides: TGTGCCAGCAGCCAAGACCTCTTCCAGGGGAGATTAACCGGGGAGCTGTTTTTT. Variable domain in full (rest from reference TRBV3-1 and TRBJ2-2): DTAVSQTPKYLVTQMGNDKSIKCEQNLGHDTMYWYKQDSKKFLKIMFSYNNKELIINETVPNRFSPKSPDKAHLNLHINSLELGDSAVYFCASSQDLFQGRLTGELFFGEGSRLTVL.

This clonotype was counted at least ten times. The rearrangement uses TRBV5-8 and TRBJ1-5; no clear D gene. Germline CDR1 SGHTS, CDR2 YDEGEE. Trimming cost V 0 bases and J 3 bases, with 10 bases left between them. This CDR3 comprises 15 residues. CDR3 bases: TGTGCCAGCAGCTTGGGGCAGAAAGTCAATCAGCCCCAGCATTTT. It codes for CASSLGQKVNQPQHF.

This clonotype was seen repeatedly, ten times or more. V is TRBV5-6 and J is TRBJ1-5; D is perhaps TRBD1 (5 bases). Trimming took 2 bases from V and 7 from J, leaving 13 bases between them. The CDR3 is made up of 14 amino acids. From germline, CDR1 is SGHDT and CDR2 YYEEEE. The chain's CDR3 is CASSLTGVPQPQHF. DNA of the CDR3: TGTGCCAGCAGCTTAACAGGAGTCCCCCAGCCCCAGCATTTT. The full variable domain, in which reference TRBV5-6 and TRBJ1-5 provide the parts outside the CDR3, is DAGVTQSPTHLIKTRGQQVTLRCSPKSGHDTVSWYQQALGQGPQFIFQYYEEEERQRGNFPDRFSGHQFPNYSSELNVNALLLGDSALYLCASSLTGVPQPQHFGDGTRLSIL.

CDR3 sequence: CASSYGNQESGTKNIQYF. The CDR3 bases are TGTGCCAGCAGTTATGGCAACCAGGAAAGTGGGACCAAAAACATTCAGTACTTC. This chain connects TRBV6-6 to TRBJ2-4; D not resolved. V lost 3 bases and J lost 2, with 20 bases in between. The CDR3 is 18 residues long. Germline V gene lookup returns CDR1 MNHNY and CDR2 SVGAGI (reference sequence).

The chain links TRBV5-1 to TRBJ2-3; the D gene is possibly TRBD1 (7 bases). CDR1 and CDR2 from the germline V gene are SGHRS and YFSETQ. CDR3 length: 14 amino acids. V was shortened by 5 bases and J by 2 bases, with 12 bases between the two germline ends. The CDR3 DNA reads TGCGCCAGCAGGCGGGACAGAAACACAGATACGCAGTATTTT. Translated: CASRRDRNTDTQYF.

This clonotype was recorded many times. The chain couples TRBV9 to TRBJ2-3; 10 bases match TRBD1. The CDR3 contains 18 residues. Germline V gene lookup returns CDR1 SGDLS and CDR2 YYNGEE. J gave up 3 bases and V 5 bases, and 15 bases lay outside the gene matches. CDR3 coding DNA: TGTGCCAGCAGTCGACTCCGGGACAGGGGATCGAGGACAGATACGCAGTATTTT. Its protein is CASSRLRDRGSRTDTQYF.

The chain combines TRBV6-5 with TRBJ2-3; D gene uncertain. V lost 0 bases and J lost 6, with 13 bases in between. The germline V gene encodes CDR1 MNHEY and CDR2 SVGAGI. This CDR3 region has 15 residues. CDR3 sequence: CASSYSSHLWDTQYF. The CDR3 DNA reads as TGTGCCAGCAGTTACTCGAGCCACCTTTGGGATACGCAGTATTTT.

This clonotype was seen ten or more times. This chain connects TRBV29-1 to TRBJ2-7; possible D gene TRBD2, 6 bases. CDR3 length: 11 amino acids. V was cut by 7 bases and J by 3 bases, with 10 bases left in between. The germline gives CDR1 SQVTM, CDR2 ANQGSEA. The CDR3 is CSAGTLYEQYF. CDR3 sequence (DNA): TGCAGCGCCGGGACTCTCTACGAGCAGTACTTC.

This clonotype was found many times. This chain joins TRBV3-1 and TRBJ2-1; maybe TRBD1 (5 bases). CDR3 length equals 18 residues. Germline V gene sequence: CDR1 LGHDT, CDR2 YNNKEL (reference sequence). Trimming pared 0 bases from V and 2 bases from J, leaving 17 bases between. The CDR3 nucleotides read TGTGCCAGCAGCCAAGATGGAAGGGCAGGGTTACCCTACAATGAGCAGTTCTTC. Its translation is CASSQDGRAGLPYNEQFF.

The CDR3 loop is CASSWTGGTGELFF. The CDR3 bases are TGTGCCAGTAGTTGGACAGGGGGCACCGGGGAGCTGTTTTTT. The chain couples TRBV19 to TRBJ2-2; the match to TRBD1 covers 10 bases. Per germline, CDR1 LNHDA and CDR2 SQIVND (reference sequence). After removal of 5 bases from V and 4 bases from J, the junction contained 1 base not matched to a gene. The CDR3 contains 14 residues.

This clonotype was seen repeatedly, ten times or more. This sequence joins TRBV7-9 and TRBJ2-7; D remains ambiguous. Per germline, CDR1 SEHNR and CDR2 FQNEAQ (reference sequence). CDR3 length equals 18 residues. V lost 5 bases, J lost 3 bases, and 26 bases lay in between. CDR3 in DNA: TGTGCCAGCAGCGACCCCGTGAGAGCGCCGATTAGGGTCTACGAGCAGTACTTC. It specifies CASSDPVRAPIRVYEQYF.

CDR3 residues: CASSPVGPAAPLHF. The CDR3, as DNA: TGTGCCAGCAGCCCTGTAGGGCCCGCCGCACCCCTCCACTTT. V usage is TRBV12-3 or TRBV12-4 and J usage is TRBJ1-6; no clear D. This CDR3 is 14 amino acids long. V lost 6 bases to trimming and J lost 11 bases, with 17 bases between them.

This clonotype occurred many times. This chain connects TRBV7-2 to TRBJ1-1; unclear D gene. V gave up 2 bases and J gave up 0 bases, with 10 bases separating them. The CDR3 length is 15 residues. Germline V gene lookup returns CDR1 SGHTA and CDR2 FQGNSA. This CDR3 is CASSLWGSVNTEAFF. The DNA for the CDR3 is TGTGCCAGCAGCTTATGGGGTAGCGTGAACACTGAAGCTTTCTTT.

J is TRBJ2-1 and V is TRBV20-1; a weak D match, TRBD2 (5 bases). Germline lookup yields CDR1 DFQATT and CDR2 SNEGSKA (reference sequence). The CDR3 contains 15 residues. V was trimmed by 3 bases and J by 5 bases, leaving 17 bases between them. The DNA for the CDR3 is TGCAGTGCTAGTAGTCTAGCCGTATTCGACAATGAGCAGTTCTTC. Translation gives CSASSLAVFDNEQFF.

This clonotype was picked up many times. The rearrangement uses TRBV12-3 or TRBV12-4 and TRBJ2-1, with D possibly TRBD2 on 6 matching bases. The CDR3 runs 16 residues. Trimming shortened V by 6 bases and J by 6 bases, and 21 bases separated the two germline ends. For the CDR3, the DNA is TGTGCCAGCAGCCTGCTGGTCGGGAGCCCCCCCAATGAGCAGTTCTTC. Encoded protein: CASSLLVGSPPNEQFF.